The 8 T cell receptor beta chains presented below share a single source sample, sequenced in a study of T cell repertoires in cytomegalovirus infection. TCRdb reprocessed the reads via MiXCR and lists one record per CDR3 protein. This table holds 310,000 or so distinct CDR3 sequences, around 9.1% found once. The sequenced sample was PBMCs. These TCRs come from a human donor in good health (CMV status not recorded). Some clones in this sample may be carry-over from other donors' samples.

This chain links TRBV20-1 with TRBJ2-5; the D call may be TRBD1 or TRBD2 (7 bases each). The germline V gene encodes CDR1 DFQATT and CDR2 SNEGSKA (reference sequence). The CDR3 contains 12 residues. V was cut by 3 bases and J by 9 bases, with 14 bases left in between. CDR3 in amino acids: CSARQGGRAQYF. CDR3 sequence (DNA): TGCAGTGCTAGGCAGGGGGGGAGGGCCCAGTACTTC.

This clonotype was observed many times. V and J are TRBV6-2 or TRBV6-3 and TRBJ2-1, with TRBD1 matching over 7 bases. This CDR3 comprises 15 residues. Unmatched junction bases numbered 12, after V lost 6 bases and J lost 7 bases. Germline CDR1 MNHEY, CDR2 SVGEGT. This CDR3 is CASSRGQGVQNEQFF. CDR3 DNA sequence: TGTGCCAGCAGCCGCGGGCAGGGGGTCCAAAATGAGCAGTTCTTC.

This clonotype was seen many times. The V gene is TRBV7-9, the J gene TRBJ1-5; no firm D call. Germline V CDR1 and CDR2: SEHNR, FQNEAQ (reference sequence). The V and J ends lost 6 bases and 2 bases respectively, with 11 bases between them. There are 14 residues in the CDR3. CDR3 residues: CASRRLEGNQPQHF. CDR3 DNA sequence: TGTGCCAGCAGGCGGCTCGAGGGCAATCAGCCCCAGCATTTT.

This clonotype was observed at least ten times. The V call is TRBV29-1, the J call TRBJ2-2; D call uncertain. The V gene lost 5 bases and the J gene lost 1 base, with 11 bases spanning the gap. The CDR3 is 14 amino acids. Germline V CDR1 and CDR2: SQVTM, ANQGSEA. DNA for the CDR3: TGCAGCGTTTATAAGGCCGGGAACACCGGGGAGCTGTTTTTT. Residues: CSVYKAGNTGELFF.

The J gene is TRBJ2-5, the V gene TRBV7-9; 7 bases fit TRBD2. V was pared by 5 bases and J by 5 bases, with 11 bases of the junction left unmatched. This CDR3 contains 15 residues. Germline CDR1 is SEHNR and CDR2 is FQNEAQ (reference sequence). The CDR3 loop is CASSLHSRGLETQYF. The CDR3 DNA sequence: TGTGCCAGCAGCCTACACTCGCGGGGGTTGGAGACCCAGTACTTC.

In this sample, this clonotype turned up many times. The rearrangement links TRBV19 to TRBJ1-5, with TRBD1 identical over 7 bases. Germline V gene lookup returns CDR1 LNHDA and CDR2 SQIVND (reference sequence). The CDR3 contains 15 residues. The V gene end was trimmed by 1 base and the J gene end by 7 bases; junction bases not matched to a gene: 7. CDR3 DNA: TGTGCCAGTAGTATAGCCGACAGGGTACGGCAGCCCCAGCATTTT. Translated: CASSIADRVRQPQHF.

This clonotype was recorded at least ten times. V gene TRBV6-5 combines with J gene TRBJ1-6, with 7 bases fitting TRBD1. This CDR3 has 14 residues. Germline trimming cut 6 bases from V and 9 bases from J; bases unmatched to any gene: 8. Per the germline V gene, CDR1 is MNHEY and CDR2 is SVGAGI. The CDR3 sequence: CASRRTGKGSPLHF. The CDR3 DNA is TGTGCCAGCAGAAGGACAGGCAAAGGTTCACCCCTCCACTTT.

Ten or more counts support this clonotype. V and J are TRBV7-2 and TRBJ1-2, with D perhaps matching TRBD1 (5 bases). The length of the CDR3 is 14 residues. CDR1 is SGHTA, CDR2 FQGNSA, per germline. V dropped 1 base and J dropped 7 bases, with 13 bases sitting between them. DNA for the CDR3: TGTGCCAGCAGCTTAGGAGAACGGGGCTTTGGCTACACCTTC. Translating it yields CASSLGERGFGYTF.